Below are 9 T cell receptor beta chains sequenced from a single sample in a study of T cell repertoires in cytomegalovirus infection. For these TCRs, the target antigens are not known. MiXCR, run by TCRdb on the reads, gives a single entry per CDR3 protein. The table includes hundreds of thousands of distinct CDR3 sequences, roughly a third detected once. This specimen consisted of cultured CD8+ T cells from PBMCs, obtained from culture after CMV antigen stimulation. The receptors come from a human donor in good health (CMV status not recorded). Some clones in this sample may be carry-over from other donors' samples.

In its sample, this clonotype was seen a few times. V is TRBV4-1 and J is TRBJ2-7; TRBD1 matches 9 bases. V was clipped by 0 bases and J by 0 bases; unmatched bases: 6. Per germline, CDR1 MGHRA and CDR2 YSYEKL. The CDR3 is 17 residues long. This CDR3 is CASSQDWDRVLSYEQYF. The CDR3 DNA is TGCGCCAGCAGCCAAGATTGGGACAGGGTCCTCTCCTACGAGCAGTACTTC.

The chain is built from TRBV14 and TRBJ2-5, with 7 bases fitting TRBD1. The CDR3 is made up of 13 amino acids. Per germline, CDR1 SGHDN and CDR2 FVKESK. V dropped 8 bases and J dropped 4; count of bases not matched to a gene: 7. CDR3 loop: CASGPTGRETQYF. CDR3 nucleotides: TGTGCCAGCGGCCCGACAGGGAGAGAGACCCAGTACTTC.

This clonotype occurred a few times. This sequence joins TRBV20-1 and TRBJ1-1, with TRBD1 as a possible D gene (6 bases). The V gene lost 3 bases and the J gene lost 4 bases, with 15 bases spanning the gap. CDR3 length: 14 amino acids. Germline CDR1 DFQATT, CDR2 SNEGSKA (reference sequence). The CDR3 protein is CSASGLQGFTEAFF. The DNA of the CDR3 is TGCAGTGCTAGCGGGCTACAGGGTTTCACTGAAGCTTTCTTT.

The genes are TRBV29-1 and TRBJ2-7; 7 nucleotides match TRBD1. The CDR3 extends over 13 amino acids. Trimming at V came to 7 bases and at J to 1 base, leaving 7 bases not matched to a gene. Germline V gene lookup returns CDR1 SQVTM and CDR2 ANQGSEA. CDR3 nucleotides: TGCAGCGGAAGGGACAGCTCGTCCTACGAGCAGTACTTC. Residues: CSGRDSSSYEQYF.

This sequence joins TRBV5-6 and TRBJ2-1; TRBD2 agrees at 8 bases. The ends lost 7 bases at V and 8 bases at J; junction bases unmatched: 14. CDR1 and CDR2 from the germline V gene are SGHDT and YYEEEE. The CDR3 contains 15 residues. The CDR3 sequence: CASLLGAGGPDEQFF. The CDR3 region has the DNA TGTGCCAGCTTACTGGGGGCGGGGGGCCCGGATGAGCAGTTCTTC.

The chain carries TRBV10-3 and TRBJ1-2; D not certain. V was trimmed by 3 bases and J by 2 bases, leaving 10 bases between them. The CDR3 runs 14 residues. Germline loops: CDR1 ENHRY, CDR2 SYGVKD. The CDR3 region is CAISEAALNYGYTF. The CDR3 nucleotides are TGTGCCATCAGTGAAGCCGCCTTGAACTATGGCTACACCTTC.

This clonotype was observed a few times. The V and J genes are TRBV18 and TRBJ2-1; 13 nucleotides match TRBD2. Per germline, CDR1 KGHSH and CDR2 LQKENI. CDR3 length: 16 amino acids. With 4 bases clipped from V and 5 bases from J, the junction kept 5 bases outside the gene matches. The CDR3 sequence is CASSLGTSGAHNEQFF. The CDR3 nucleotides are TGTGCCAGCTCACTCGGGACTAGCGGGGCCCACAATGAGCAGTTCTTC.

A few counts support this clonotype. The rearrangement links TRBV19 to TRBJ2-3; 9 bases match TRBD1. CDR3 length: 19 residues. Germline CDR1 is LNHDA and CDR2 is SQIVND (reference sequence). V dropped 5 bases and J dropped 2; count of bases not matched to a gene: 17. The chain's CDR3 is CASSHRDREVIRPTDTQYF. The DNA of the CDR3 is TGTGCCAGTAGTCATAGGGACAGGGAAGTTATTCGTCCCACAGATACGCAGTATTTT.

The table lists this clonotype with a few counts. Here the CDR3 DNA reads TGCGCCAGCAGCCGACCAAAGGGGAGCTCCTACAATGAGCAGTTCTTC. This gives the protein CASSRPKGSSYNEQFF. The V gene is TRBV4-1, the J gene TRBJ2-1; D assignment may be TRBD1 or TRBD2 (5 bases each). The V end lost 4 bases, the J end lost 0 bases, and 13 bases lay between the germline ends. The CDR3 length is 16 residues. The germline gives CDR1 MGHRA, CDR2 YSYEKL.